Listed below are T cell receptor beta chains from one sample, sequenced in a study of blood T cell repertoires in COVID-19. Libraries were prepared by immunoSEQ multiplex PCR; TCRdb keeps only in-frame clonotypes and omits some of them. Of around 50,000 clones listed, around 73% are singletons. Sequencing was done on a sample of PBMCs or T cells enriched from blood (not recorded which). Receptor source: a woman in her forties or fifties with acute COVID-19. CDR3s include the opening cysteine and the closing phenylalanine or tryptophan. The order of the fields is D gene, J gene, clone size, V gene, CDR3 DNA, CDR3 protein. A D gene is named only where the DNA matches it firmly. Expanded clones are given a class, and other clones once, few, many or no size at all.

D gene: -
J gene: TRBJ1-3
clone size: -
V gene: TRBV5-1
CDR3 DNA: TGCGCCAGCAGCTTGGATTCTCCTGGAAACACCATATATTTT
CDR3 protein: CASSLDSPGNTIYF

D gene: TRBD1
J gene: TRBJ1-3
clone size: -
V gene: TRBV19
CDR3 DNA: TGTGCCAGTAGTGTCGGACAGGGCACTGGAAACACCATATATTTT
CDR3 protein: CASSVGQGTGNTIYF

D gene: TRBD1
J gene: TRBJ1-5
clone size: -
V gene: TRBV5-1
CDR3 DNA: TGCGCCAGCAGCCCGGGACAGGAAAATCAGCCCCAGCATTTT
CDR3 protein: CASSPGQENQPQHF

D gene: -
J gene: TRBJ1-3
clone size: few
V gene: TRBV5-4
CDR3 DNA: TGTGCCAGCAGCTTGGTGGGAGGGTCTGGAAACACCATATATTTT
CDR3 protein: CASSLVGGSGNTIYF

D gene: -
J gene: TRBJ2-1
clone size: once
V gene: TRBV6-1
CDR3 DNA: TGTGCCAGCAGTGAAAGACAGCCTTACAATGAGCAGTTCTTC
CDR3 protein: CASSERQPYNEQFF

D gene: TRBD1
J gene: TRBJ1-1
clone size: once
V gene: TRBV29-1
CDR3 DNA: TGCAGCGTCGGTACCGGACAGGCCATGAACACTGAAGCTTTCTTT
CDR3 protein: CSVGTGQAMNTEAFF

D gene: -
J gene: TRBJ2-3
clone size: -
V gene: TRBV19
CDR3 DNA: TGTGCCAGTAGTATGATGAGGGAGGATACGCAGTATTTT
CDR3 protein: CASSMMREDTQYF

D gene: -
J gene: TRBJ1-1
clone size: -
V gene: TRBV25-1
CDR3 DNA: TGTGCCAGCAGGTATAACACTGAAGCTTTCTTT
CDR3 protein: CASRYNTEAFF

D gene: -
J gene: TRBJ1-6
clone size: once
V gene: TRBV2
CDR3 DNA: TGTGCCAGCAGTGAAGGGCGCATCGGGAATTCACCCCTCCACTTT
CDR3 protein: CASSEGRIGNSPLHF

D gene: -
J gene: TRBJ2-5
clone size: -
V gene: TRBV28
CDR3 DNA: TGTGCCAGCCTTCCTAATGGTTTAGAGACCCAGTACTTC
CDR3 protein: CASLPNGLETQYF

D gene: TRBD1
J gene: TRBJ2-7
clone size: -
V gene: TRBV5-1
CDR3 DNA: TGCGCCAGCAGCTCGACAGGGGGCGGGTACGAGCAGTACTTC
CDR3 protein: CASSSTGGGYEQYF

D gene: TRBD1
J gene: TRBJ1-6
clone size: few
V gene: TRBV6-6
CDR3 DNA: TGTGCCAGCAGTGGGCAGGGGGATTCACCCCTCCACTTT
CDR3 protein: CASSGQGDSPLHF

D gene: -
J gene: TRBJ1-4
clone size: -
V gene: TRBV5-1
CDR3 DNA: TGCGCCAGCAGCTTGGAGACCGTGGATGGGGCTAGGGCTAATGAAAAACTGTTTTTT
CDR3 protein: CASSLETVDGARANEKLFF

D gene: -
J gene: TRBJ1-3
clone size: -
V gene: TRBV11-2
CDR3 DNA: TGTGCCAGCAGCTTTGGCAGGAACTCTGGAAACACCATATATTTT
CDR3 protein: CASSFGRNSGNTIYF

D gene: TRBD2
J gene: TRBJ2-3
clone size: -
V gene: TRBV29-1
CDR3 DNA: TGCAGCGCTCCCAGCGGGGCGGGCACAGATACGCAGTATTTT
CDR3 protein: CSAPSGAGTDTQYF

D gene: TRBD1
J gene: TRBJ2-7
clone size: -
V gene: TRBV27
CDR3 DNA: TGTGCCAGCAGTGACGCACAGGGGACCTCCTACGAGCAGTACTTC
CDR3 protein: CASSDAQGTSYEQYF